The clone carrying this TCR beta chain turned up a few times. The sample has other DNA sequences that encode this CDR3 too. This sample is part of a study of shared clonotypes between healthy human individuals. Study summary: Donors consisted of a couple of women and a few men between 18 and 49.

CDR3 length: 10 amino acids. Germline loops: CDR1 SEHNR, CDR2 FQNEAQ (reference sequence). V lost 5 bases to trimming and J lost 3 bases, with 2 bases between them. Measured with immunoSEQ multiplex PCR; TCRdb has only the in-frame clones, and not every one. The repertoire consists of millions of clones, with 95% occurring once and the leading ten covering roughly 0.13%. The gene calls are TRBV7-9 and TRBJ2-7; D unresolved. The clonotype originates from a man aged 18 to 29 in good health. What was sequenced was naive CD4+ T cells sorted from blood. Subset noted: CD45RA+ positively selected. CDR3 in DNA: TGTGCCAGCAGCGTCTACGAGCAGTACTTC. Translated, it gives CASSVYEQYF.